These 13 T cell receptor beta chains originate from one sample sequenced in a study of T cells after yellow fever vaccination. Each CDR3 protein is one row after TCRdb ran MiXCR on the 5' RACE reads. The data contain a few hundred thousand distinct CDR3 sequences, approximately 16% of them singletons. The starting material was PBMCs, obtained 4 to 6 days after the first yellow fever vaccination. All receptors come from a man younger than 30 who received the YFV17D yellow fever vaccine.

The gene calls are TRBV5-1 and TRBJ1-4, with a possible D match to TRBD1 (5 bases). The ends were cut back, 4 bases at V and 5 bases at J, with 15 bases in the middle. The germline CDR1 and CDR2 sequences are SGHRS and YFSETQ. The CDR3 has 15 amino acids. The DNA for the CDR3 is TGCGCCAGCAGCGTCGGATCAGGGCTGAATGAAAAACTGTTTTTT. This gives the protein CASSVGSGLNEKLFF.

V is TRBV4-1 and J is TRBJ2-3, with TRBD1 identical over 7 bases. Germline values: CDR1 MGHRA, CDR2 YSYEKL. The CDR3 extends over 17 amino acids. Losses at the gene ends were 3 bases for V and 0 bases for J; bases not matched to a gene: 9. The CDR3 spells CASSHLPGTASTDTQYF. CDR3 nucleotide sequence: TGCGCCAGCAGCCATCTCCCCGGGACAGCCAGCACAGATACGCAGTATTTT.

This clonotype was counted many times. This chain connects TRBV12-3 or TRBV12-4 to TRBJ2-7; 12 bases fit TRBD2. The J segment lost 2 bases and the V segment lost 2 bases, leaving 7 bases of the junction unmatched. The CDR3 loop spans 17 amino acids. CDR3 nucleotides: TGTGCCAGCAGTTTATGGCTAGCGGGGGGGCCGGCCTACGAGCAGTACTTC. Translating it yields CASSLWLAGGPAYEQYF.

Note on this clonotype: An end of the junction differs from the germline gene, which may be a read error. This chain uses TRBV20-1 with TRBJ1-3, with unresolved D. Germline V gene data show CDR1 as DFQATT and CDR2 as SNEGSKA (reference sequence). The CDR3 runs to 12 residues. The CDR3 nucleotides read TGCAGTGCTAGAGATGCTCGAAACACCAAATATTTT. Translated: CSARDARNTKYF.

There are many counts of this clonotype. The V gene is TRBV7-6, the J gene TRBJ1-1; tentative D call: TRBD1 (6 bases). CDR1 is SGHVS, CDR2 FNYEAQ, per germline. The CDR3 extends over 14 amino acids. V dropped 2 bases and J dropped 4 bases, with 11 bases sitting between them. CDR3 sequence (DNA): TGTGCCAGCAGCTTAATACAGGGAGGCACTGAAGCTTTCTTT. This encodes CASSLIQGGTEAFF.

The chain couples TRBV5-1 to TRBJ2-6; D is uncertain. The germline V gene has CDR1 SGHRS and CDR2 YFSETQ. Between the trimmed V and J ends, which lost 4 bases and 10 bases, there was a span of 0 bases. This CDR3 spans 9 amino acids. The CDR3 DNA follows: TGCGCCAGCAGCAACGTCCTGACTTTC. Encoded protein: CASSNVLTF.

This clonotype was recorded a few times. This sequence joins TRBV5-1 and TRBJ2-7; D is undetermined. Germline assignment: CDR1 SGHRS and CDR2 YFSETQ. V gave up 0 bases and J gave up 0 bases, with 10 bases separating them. This CDR3 has 15 residues. The DNA of the CDR3 is TGCGCCAGCAGCTTGGAGGGTCCATTCTCCTACGAGCAGTACTTC. Protein sequence: CASSLEGPFSYEQYF.

A few counts support this clonotype. CDR3 bases: TGTGCCAGCCGGGGGGCCAGTGAGACCCAGTACTTC. It codes for CASRGASETQYF. The rearrangement uses TRBV7-2 and TRBJ2-5; tentatively, D is TRBD2 (7 bases). V was cut by 8 bases and J by 5 bases, with 12 bases left in between. The CDR3 is 12 residues long. In germline, CDR1 is SGHTA, CDR2 FQGNSA.

This clonotype was detected a few times. The rearrangement uses TRBV29-1 and TRBJ2-5; TRBD1 agrees at 9 bases. Germline V gives CDR1 SQVTM, CDR2 ANQGSEA. CDR3 length: 13 residues. J lost 2 bases, V lost 7 bases, and 5 bases had no gene match. The CDR3 region has the DNA TGCAGCGCATCCGGGACAGGGCAAGAGACCCAGTACTTC. Its protein is CSASGTGQETQYF.

This clonotype was observed a handful of times. This chain uses TRBV7-9 with TRBJ2-7, with unresolved D. V lost 1 base and J lost 5, with 15 bases in between. The CDR3 totals 15 residues. CDR1 and CDR2 (germline): SEHNR, FQNEAQ (reference sequence). CDR3 nucleotide sequence: TGTGCCAGCAGCTTAGTATCTTCGGGTACCCACGAGCAGTACTTC. It is translated as CASSLVSSGTHEQYF.

This clonotype was found a few times. V usage is TRBV12-3 or TRBV12-4 and J usage is TRBJ1-1; maybe TRBD1 (5 bases). The CDR3 extends over 13 amino acids. Trimming shortened V by 8 bases and J by 1 base, and 11 bases separated the two germline ends. This chain's CDR3 is CASGQGTNTEAFF. CDR3 bases: TGTGCCAGCGGCCAAGGGACGAACACTGAAGCTTTCTTT.

This sequence joins TRBV5-1 and TRBJ2-4; 8 positions match TRBD2. The CDR3 is 12 residues long. Germline lookup yields CDR1 SGHRS and CDR2 YFSETQ. Trimming cost V 4 bases and J 9 bases; bases outside gene matches: 3. CDR3 nucleotides: TGCGCCAGCAGCGGGACTAGTCCCATTCAGTACTTC. This codes for CASSGTSPIQYF.

The table lists this clonotype with a few counts. The chain couples TRBV6-1 to TRBJ1-5; 8 bases map to TRBD1. The germline V gene encodes CDR1 MNHNS and CDR2 SASEGT. Germline trimming cut 8 bases from V and 0 bases from J; bases unmatched to any gene: 9. The CDR3 runs to 16 residues. The CDR3 here is CASGERGQGSNQPQHF. DNA for the CDR3: TGTGCCAGCGGAGAGAGAGGACAGGGTAGCAATCAGCCCCAGCATTTT.